The 25 T cell receptor beta chains below were found in one sample sequenced in a study of blood T cells in healthy people across ages (dated by TCRdb to about 2015). The method behind the library was 5' RACE. Sequencing instrument: Illumina HiSeq 2500. A second PCR of roughly 6 to 11 cycles was performed with a sample-barcoded 5' primer and a J-beta primer mix. TCRdb reanalyzed the raw reads on its own, using fastp at Q25 for trimming and MiXCR for clone calling, and kept in-frame beta chains. Rows matching on CDR3 protein sequence are summarized as one entry with the most common DNA and genes. Present in this sample are about 680,000 distinct CDR3 sequences, 49% of which were seen just once. The top ten clonotypes cover 30% to 40% of the sample. Sequencing was performed on blood. The source of these receptors is a woman aged 55-75 years in good health.

The table lists this clonotype with a few counts. The chain couples TRBV7-3 to TRBJ2-3, with D hard to call. Looked up from germline, CDR1 is SGHTA and CDR2 is FQGTGA. The CDR3 extends over 12 amino acids. Trimming removed 6 bases at V and 4 bases at J, with 8 bases between. CDR3 residues: CASSPNSDTQYF. The DNA for the CDR3 is TGTGCCAGCAGTCCGAATTCAGATACGCAGTATTTT.

This chain uses TRBV25-1 with TRBJ2-2; D possibly corresponds to TRBD1 (6 bases). There are 15 residues in the CDR3. The ends were cut back, 3 bases at V and 7 bases at J, with 15 bases in the middle. The germline gives CDR1 MGHDK, CDR2 SYGVNS. The CDR3 protein is CASSDPRQASGELFF. As DNA, the CDR3 is TGTGCCAGCAGTGACCCCAGACAGGCCAGCGGGGAGCTGTTTTTT.

The V gene is TRBV5-1, the J gene TRBJ2-1; the D gene is possibly TRBD1 (6 bases). Germline V gene lookup returns CDR1 SGHRS and CDR2 YFSETQ. The CDR3 is 15 residues long. V lost 6 bases, J lost 5 bases, and 18 bases lay in between. The CDR3 region is CASTPRGLGNNEQFF. CDR3 sequence (DNA): TGCGCCAGCACCCCCAGGGGCCTGGGCAACAATGAGCAGTTCTTC.

V is TRBV20-1 and J is TRBJ1-2; TRBD1 might be the D (5 bases). This CDR3 spans 14 amino acids. The ends were cut back, 3 bases at V and 7 bases at J, with 18 bases in the middle. The germline V gene encodes CDR1 DFQATT and CDR2 SNEGSKA (reference sequence). This chain's CDR3 is CSASPSQTASGYTF. The CDR3 DNA follows: TGCAGTGCTAGCCCCAGTCAGACAGCCTCTGGCTACACCTTC.

About this clonotype itself: A much larger clone sits a single nucleotide away, making a read error possible. V and J are TRBV28 and TRBJ2-4; TRBD1 agrees at 9 bases. The germline V gene has CDR1 MDHEN and CDR2 SYDVKM. This CDR3 contains 19 residues. CDR3: CASSWTTLPGQGSRNIHYF. CDR3 bases: TGTGCCAGCAGTTGGACGACACTTCCGGGACAGGGTAGTAGAAACATTCATTACTTC.

The rearrangement uses TRBV10-3 and TRBJ2-5; 10 nucleotides align to TRBD2. Germline V CDR1 and CDR2: ENHRY, SYGVKD. The CDR3 length is 12 residues. Trimming cost V 8 bases and J 11 bases; bases outside gene matches: 8. The CDR3 DNA reads as TGTGCCATCCGGACTAGCGGCTACGGGCAGTACTTC. This gives the protein CAIRTSGYGQYF.

This rearrangement joins TRBV4-2 to TRBJ2-7, with TRBD2 matching 10 bases. The V gene end was trimmed by 4 bases and the J gene end by 3 bases; junction bases not matched to a gene: 6. This CDR3 region has 15 residues. Germline CDR1 is LGHNA and CDR2 is YNFKEQ. CDR3 region: CASSRDSSGSYEQYF. CDR3 coding DNA: TGTGCCAGCAGCCGGGACTCTAGCGGGAGCTACGAGCAGTACTTC.

V gene TRBV6-5 combines with J gene TRBJ2-7, with 10 bases matching TRBD1. Germline CDR1 MNHEY, CDR2 SVGAGI. The V and J ends lost 6 bases and 4 bases, in that order; junction bases with no gene match: 9. This CDR3 contains 15 residues. CDR3 sequence reads: CASSQTRDRGYEQYF. The CDR3 DNA follows: TGTGCCAGCAGCCAGACCCGGGACAGGGGATACGAGCAGTACTTC.

The chain employs TRBV6-2 or TRBV6-3 and TRBJ1-2; possibly TRBD1 for D (6 bases). CDR3 length: 15 amino acids. Germline V gene sequence: CDR1 MNHEY, CDR2 SVGEGT. The V gene lost 2 bases and the J gene lost 2 bases, with 12 bases spanning the gap. CDR3 loop: CASSYEQGTNYGYTF. CDR3 coding DNA: TGTGCCAGCAGTTACGAACAGGGAACGAACTATGGCTACACCTTC.

The V call is TRBV20-1, the J call TRBJ2-1; D not resolved. CDR3 length: 12 amino acids. V gave up 3 bases and J gave up 5 bases, with 8 bases separating them. Germline CDR1 DFQATT, CDR2 SNEGSKA (reference sequence). CDR3 amino acids: CSARAANNEQFF. The CDR3 DNA is TGCAGTGCTAGGGCCGCTAACAATGAGCAGTTCTTC.

The CDR3 bases are TGTGCCTGGAATAATACAGGGACTTGGCAGCCCCAGCATTTT. It specifies CAWNNTGTWQPQHF. J is TRBJ1-5 and V is TRBV30; possibly TRBD1 for D (6 bases). Trimming shortened V by 4 bases and J by 7 bases, and 17 bases separated the two germline ends. CDR3 length equals 14 residues. CDR1 and CDR2 (germline): GTSNPN, SVGIG (reference sequence).

The table lists this clonotype with a count of one. One junction end disagrees with the germline gene, perhaps due to a read error. The gene calls are TRBV4-3 and TRBJ2-1; the D is unclear. Germline CDR1 is LGHNA and CDR2 is YSLEER. This CDR3 has 15 amino acids. This chain's CDR3 is CASSQDGTTYNGQFF. The CDR3 DNA is TGCGCCAGCAGCCAAGACGGAACCACCTACAATGGGCAGTTCTTC.

The chain uses TRBV20-1 and TRBJ2-5, with 7 bases aligning to TRBD2. Germline lookup yields CDR1 DFQATT and CDR2 SNEGSKA (reference sequence). The V gene end was trimmed by 4 bases and the J gene end by 2 bases; junction bases not matched to a gene: 19. CDR3 length equals 18 residues. The CDR3 loop reads CSAITLGGWGGQQETQYF. For the CDR3, the DNA is TGCAGTGCTATCACCCTGGGGGGTTGGGGGGGTCAACAAGAGACCCAGTACTTC.

The sample holds many counts of this clonotype. A clone one base away is much larger, so this may be a read error. J is TRBJ1-6 and V is TRBV7-2; D not certain. Germline loops: CDR1 SGHTA, CDR2 FQGNSA. The CDR3 is 13 amino acids. CDR3 amino acids: CASSSRGSSPPHF. The CDR3, as DNA: TGTGCCAGCAGCTCCAGAGGGAGTTCACCCCCCCACTTT.

CDR3 loop: CSVGHRREGQFF. CDR3 sequence (DNA): TGCAGCGTTGGTCACAGGAGGGAAGGGCAGTTCTTC. The rearrangement joins TRBV29-1 to TRBJ2-1, with a tentative D call TRBD2 (6 bases). V was trimmed by 4 bases and J by 12 bases, leaving 16 bases between them. The CDR3 is made up of 12 amino acids. Germline CDR1 and CDR2: SQVTM and ANQGSEA.

This chain links TRBV28 with TRBJ2-3, with 10 bases aligning to TRBD2. Germline CDR1 reads MDHEN; CDR2 reads SYDVKM. V gave up 8 bases and J gave up 3 bases; unmatched junction bases: 5. This CDR3 has 14 amino acids. This chain's CDR3 is CASGPSGGTDTQYF. CDR3 DNA sequence: TGTGCCAGCGGGCCTAGCGGGGGAACAGATACGCAGTATTTT.

To note about this clonotype: A much bigger clone sits one base away, suggesting this may be a read error. This chain uses TRBV10-3 with TRBJ2-3, with 7 positions matching TRBD2. The germline V gene has CDR1 ENHRY and CDR2 SYGVKD. The CDR3 totals 11 residues. The CDR3 region is CVSGITDTQYF. In DNA form, the CDR3 reads TGTGTCAGCGGGATAACAGATACGCAGTATTTT.

This clonotype has only a few counts. The chain recombines TRBV28 with TRBJ1-2; 9 bases agree with TRBD1. Germline V gives CDR1 MDHEN, CDR2 SYDVKM. V was clipped by 5 bases and J by 7 bases; unmatched bases: 11. There are 15 residues in the CDR3. The CDR3 DNA is TGTGCCAGCAGTCCCCCTGGACAGGGGCTAGGTGGCTACACCTTC. Translated, it gives CASSPPGQGLGGYTF.

The chain uses TRBV30 and TRBJ2-5; 8 bases map to TRBD2. The CDR3 is 14 residues long. Trimming took 1 base from V and 5 from J; bases not matched to a gene: 6. Germline V CDR1 and CDR2: GTSNPN, SVGIG (reference sequence). CDR3 residues: CAWSDGRARETQYF. The CDR3 bases are TGTGCCTGGAGTGACGGGAGGGCCCGGGAGACCCAGTACTTC.

There are many counts of this clonotype. The chain combines TRBV20-1 with TRBJ2-5; 11 bases are a match to TRBD2. The CDR3 totals 16 residues. Looked up from germline, CDR1 is DFQATT and CDR2 is SNEGSKA (reference sequence). The J segment lost 3 bases and the V segment lost 0 bases, leaving 6 bases of the junction unmatched. CDR3: CSARDIPGLAEETQYF. DNA of the CDR3: TGCAGTGCTAGAGACATCCCGGGACTAGCGGAAGAGACCCAGTACTTC.

The chain combines TRBV20-1 with TRBJ1-2, with TRBD1 identical over 7 bases. Trimming took 4 bases from V and 7 from J; bases not matched to a gene: 9. The CDR3 totals 13 residues. The germline gives CDR1 DFQATT, CDR2 SNEGSKA (reference sequence). CDR3 nucleotide sequence: TGCAGTGCTATGACAGGGAAGGACGCTGGCTACACCTTC. It translates to CSAMTGKDAGYTF.

V is TRBV9 and J is TRBJ2-3, with a tentative D call TRBD2 (7 bases). This CDR3 spans 17 amino acids. The germline gives CDR1 SGDLS, CDR2 YYNGEE. The germline V and J ends were trimmed by 4 bases and 3 bases, with 21 bases remaining between them. The chain's CDR3 is CASSRRPGGGRTDTQYF. CDR3 in DNA: TGTGCCAGCAGCAGACGCCCTGGGGGGGGCCGTACAGATACGCAGTATTTT.

There are a few counts of this clonotype. V usage is TRBV20-1 and J usage is TRBJ2-7, with 12 bases that match TRBD2. Germline V gene lookup returns CDR1 DFQATT and CDR2 SNEGSKA (reference sequence). CDR3 size: 14 residues. Losses at the gene ends were 5 bases for V and 5 bases for J; bases not matched to a gene: 7. CDR3 nucleotides: TGCAGTGCTGTAGGACTAGCGGGAAATCACGAGCAGTACTTC. It codes for CSAVGLAGNHEQYF.

The V and J genes are TRBV2 and TRBJ1-2; 8 positions match TRBD1. The junction had 3 bases not matched to a gene; V was cut back by 6 bases and J by 6 bases. The CDR3 is 12 residues long. The germline gives CDR1 SNHLY, CDR2 FYNNEI. The CDR3: CASRAGGHGYTF. CDR3 nucleotides: TGTGCCAGCAGGGCAGGGGGCCATGGCTACACCTTC.

This chain joins TRBV7-9 and TRBJ2-7; TRBD2 is a possible D gene (6 bases). The CDR3 is 11 amino acids. Trimming stripped 10 bases from V and 5 bases from J, with 12 bases between. From germline, CDR1 is SEHNR and CDR2 FQNEAQ (reference sequence). The CDR3 loop is CATTLADEQYF. As DNA, the CDR3 is TGTGCCACCACCTTAGCGGACGAGCAGTACTTC. Full variable domain (remainder filled in from reference TRBV7-9 and TRBJ2-7): DTGVSQNPRHKITKRGQNVTFRCDPISEHNRLYWYRQTLGQGPEFLTYFQNEAQLEKSRLLSDRFSAERPKGSFSTLEIQRTEQGDSAMYLCATTLADEQYFGPGTRLTVT.